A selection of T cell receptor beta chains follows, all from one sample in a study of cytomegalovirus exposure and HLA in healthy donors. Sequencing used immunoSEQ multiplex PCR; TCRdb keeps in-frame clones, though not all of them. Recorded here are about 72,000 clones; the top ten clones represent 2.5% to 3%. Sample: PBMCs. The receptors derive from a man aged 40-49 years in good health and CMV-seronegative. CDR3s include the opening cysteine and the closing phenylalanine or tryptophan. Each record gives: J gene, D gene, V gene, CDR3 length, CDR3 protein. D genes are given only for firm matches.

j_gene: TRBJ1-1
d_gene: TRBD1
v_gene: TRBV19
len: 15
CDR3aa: CASSTGQGAFTEAFF

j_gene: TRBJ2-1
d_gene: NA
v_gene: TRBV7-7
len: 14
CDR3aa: CASSLGGSRDEQFF

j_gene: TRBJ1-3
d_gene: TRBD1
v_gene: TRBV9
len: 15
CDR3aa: CASSGRQGSGNTIYF

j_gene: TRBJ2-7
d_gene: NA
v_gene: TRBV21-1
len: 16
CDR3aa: CASNRGKTGPSYEQYF

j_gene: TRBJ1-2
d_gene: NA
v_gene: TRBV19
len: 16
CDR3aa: CASSALSTGPNYGYTF

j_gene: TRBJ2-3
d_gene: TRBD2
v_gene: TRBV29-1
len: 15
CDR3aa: CSVRSSGGAKDTQYF

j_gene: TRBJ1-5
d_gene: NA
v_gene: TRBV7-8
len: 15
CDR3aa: CASSLAVGRGQPQHF

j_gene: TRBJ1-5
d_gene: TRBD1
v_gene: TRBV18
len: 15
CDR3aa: CASTPTGLSNQPQHF

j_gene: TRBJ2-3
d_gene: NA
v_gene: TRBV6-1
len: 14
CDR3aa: CASSPSSATDTQYF

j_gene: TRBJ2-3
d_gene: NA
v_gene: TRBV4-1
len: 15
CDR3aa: CASSQVSGVADTQYF

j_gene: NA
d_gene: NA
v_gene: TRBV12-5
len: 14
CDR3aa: CASGRGQNSYEQYF

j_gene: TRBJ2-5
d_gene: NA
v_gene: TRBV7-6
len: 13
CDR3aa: CASSQQGRETQYF

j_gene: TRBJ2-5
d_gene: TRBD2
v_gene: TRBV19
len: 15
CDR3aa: CASIGDSGARETQYF

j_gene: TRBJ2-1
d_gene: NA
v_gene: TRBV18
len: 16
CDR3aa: CASSPPHVSSYNEQFF

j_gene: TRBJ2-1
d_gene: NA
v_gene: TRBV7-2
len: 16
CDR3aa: CASSPQEGYQGNEQFF

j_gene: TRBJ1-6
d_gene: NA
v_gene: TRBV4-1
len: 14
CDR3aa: CASSQELRNSPLHF

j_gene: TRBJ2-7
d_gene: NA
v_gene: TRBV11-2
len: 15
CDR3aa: CASSLDSSTSYEQYF

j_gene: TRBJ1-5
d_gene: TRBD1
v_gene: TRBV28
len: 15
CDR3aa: CASSLAQGAGQPQHF

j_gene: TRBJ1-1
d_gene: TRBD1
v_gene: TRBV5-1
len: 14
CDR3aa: CASSSDRANTEAFF

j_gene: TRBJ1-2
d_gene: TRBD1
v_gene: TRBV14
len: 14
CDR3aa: CASSPEGASYGYTF

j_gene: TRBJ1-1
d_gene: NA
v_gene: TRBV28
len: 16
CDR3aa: CASSQWTANMNTEAFF

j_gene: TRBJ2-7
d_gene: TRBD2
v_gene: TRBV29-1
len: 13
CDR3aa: CSVEGLAPYEQYF

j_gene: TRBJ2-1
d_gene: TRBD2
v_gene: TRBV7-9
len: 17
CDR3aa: CASSLGTGTSLDNEQFF

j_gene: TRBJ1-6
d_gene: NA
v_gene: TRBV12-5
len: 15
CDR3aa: CASGLVQGERSPLHF

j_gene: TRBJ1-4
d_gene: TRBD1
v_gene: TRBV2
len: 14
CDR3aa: CASTEQGAGEKLFF

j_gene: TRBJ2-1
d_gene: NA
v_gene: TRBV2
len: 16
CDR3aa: CASSEALTGLNNEQFF

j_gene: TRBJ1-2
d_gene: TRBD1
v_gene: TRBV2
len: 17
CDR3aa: CASDIPGQGTANYGYTF

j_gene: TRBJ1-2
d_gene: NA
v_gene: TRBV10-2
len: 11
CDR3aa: CASSDPYGYTF

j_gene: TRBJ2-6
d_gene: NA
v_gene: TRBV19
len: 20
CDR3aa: CASSIGLAGQGYSGANVLTF

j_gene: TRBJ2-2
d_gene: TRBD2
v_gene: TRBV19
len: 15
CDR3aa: CASYLGEGTTGELFF

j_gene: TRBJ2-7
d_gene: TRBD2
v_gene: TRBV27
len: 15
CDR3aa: CASRRMPSGPHEQYF

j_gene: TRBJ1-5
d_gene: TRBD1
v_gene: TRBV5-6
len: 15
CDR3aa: CASSWGQGGVQPQHF

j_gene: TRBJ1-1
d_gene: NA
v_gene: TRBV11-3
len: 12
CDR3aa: CASSLGPNEAFF

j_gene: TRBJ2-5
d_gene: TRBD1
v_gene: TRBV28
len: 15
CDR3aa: CASSPAGTVLETQYF

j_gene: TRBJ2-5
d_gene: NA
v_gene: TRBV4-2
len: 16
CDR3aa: CASSQDPGQYQETQYF

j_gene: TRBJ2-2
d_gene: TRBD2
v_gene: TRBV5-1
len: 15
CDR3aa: CASSLTSGGTGELFF

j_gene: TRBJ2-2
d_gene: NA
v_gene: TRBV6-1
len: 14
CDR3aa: CASNGGSNTGELFF

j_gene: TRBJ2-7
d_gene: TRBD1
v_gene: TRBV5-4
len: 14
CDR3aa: CASSPGGRSGEQYF

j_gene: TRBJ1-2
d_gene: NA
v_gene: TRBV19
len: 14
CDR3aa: CASSPGLLTYGYTF

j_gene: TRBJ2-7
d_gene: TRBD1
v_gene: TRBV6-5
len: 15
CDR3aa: CASKPGWQGANEQYF

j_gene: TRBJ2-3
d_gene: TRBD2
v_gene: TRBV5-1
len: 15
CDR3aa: CASTLSSGGTDTQYF

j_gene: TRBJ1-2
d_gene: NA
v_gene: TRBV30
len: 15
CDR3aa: CAWTPPDRSNYGYTF

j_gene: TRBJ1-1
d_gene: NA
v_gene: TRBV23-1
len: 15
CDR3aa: CASSQSGQPFTEAFF

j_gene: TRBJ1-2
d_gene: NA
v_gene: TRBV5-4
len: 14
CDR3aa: CASRPAGNNYGYTF

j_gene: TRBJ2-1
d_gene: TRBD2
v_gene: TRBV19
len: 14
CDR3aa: CASNGGGRYNEQFF

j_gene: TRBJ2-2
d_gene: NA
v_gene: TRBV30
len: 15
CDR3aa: CAWSSGHPNTGELFF

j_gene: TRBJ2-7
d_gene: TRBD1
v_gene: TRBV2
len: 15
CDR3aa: CASLSYWDRGAEQYF

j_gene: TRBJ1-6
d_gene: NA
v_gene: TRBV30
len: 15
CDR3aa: CAWTSGLAGNSPLHF

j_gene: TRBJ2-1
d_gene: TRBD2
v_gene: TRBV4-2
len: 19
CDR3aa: CASSQDPAVASGVYNEQFF

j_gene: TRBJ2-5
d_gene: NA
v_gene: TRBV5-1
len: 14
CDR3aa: CASSLGGGQETQYF

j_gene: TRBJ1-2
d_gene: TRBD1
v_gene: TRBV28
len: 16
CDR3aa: CASNKPRGAPNYGYTF

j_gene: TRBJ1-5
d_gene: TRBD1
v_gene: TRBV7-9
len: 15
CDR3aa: CASSLSSGGVQPQHF

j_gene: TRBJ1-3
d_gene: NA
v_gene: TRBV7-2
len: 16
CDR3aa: CASSLAAGRSGNTIYF